This section outlines one T cell receptor beta chain sequence together with its context. As yet, its antigen is unknown. These data are taken from a study of T cells after yellow fever vaccination. Study-wide points: Sorted repertoires could include abundant contaminating clonotypes from bulk cells.

TCRdb fed the 5' RACE reads into MiXCR, producing one record per CDR3 protein. The repertoire has fewer than 500,000 distinct CDR3 sequences, roughly 20% of them found once; the top ten carry roughly a sixth. Sequencing was performed on PBMCs, taken before the yellow fever booster vaccination. The TCR originated in a man between 18 and 29 years old who received the YFV17D yellow fever vaccine.

The CDR3 spells CSVETGTHRETQYF. CDR3 nucleotides: TGCAGCGTTGAGACCGGGACTCACAGAGAGACCCAGTACTTC. This chain uses TRBV29-1 with TRBJ2-5, with a possible D match to TRBD2 (6 bases). CDR1 is SQVTM, CDR2 ANQGSEA, per germline. Trimming shortened V by 3 bases and J by 4 bases, and 15 bases separated the two germline ends. This CDR3 spans 14 amino acids.